Listed here are 8 T cell receptor beta chains from one sample, sequenced in a study of blood T cell repertoires in COVID-19. Here immunoSEQ multiplex PCR was the method, and the copy in TCRdb shows in-frame clones only, minus some. The data show a few hundred thousand clones, about 87% seen once. The source material was PBMCs or T cells enriched from blood (not recorded which). These receptors were collected from a man aged 25-45 years who had recovered from COVID-19.

This clone was picked up a small number of times. The chain combines TRBV4-3 with TRBJ1-2, with D perhaps matching TRBD1 (5 bases). The V end was cut by 1 base, the J end by 3 bases, with 18 bases between. CDR1 LGHNA and CDR2 YSLEER come from the germline V gene. The CDR3 has 17 residues. This chain's CDR3 is CASSQVLWGAGHYGYTF. The CDR3 region has the DNA TGCGCCAGCAGCCAAGTTCTCTGGGGCGCAGGACACTATGGCTACACCTTC.

This chain joins TRBV5-1 and TRBJ1-2; TRBD1 matches at 9 bases. Germline loops: CDR1 SGHRS, CDR2 YFSETQ. This CDR3 has 13 amino acids. Trimming took 4 bases from V and 4 from J; bases not matched to a gene: 2. The CDR3 DNA reads TGCGCCAGCAGCCCGACAGGGGGCTATGGCTACACCTTC. It yields the protein CASSPTGGYGYTF.

The rearrangement links TRBV19 to TRBJ2-1; TRBD2 matches at 8 bases. With 3 bases clipped from V and 7 bases from J, the junction kept 11 bases outside the gene matches. Germline V gene lookup returns CDR1 LNHDA and CDR2 SQIVND (reference sequence). The CDR3 contains 16 residues. The CDR3 DNA reads TGTGCCAGTAGTATTCGGAGCGGGGGTGTAGTAAATGAGCAGTTCTTC. Protein sequence: CASSIRSGGVVNEQFF. The whole variable domain, remainder taken from reference TRBV19 and TRBJ2-1, is DGGITQSPKYLFRKEGQNVTLSCEQNLNHDAMYWYRQDPGQGLRLIYYSQIVNDFQKGDIAEGYSVSREKKESFPLTVTSAQKNPTAFYLCASSIRSGGVVNEQFFGPGTRLTVL.

V gene TRBV4-1 combines with J gene TRBJ1-1; perhaps TRBD1 as D (5 bases). The ends were cut back, 8 bases at V and 4 bases at J, with 8 bases in the middle. The germline gives CDR1 MGHRA, CDR2 YSYEKL. This CDR3 has 11 amino acids. Written as DNA, the CDR3 is TGCGCCAGCGGGGGGTCCACTGAAGCTTTCTTT. Its protein is CASGGSTEAFF.

A remark on this clone: Other DNA sequences in this specimen translate into the identical CDR3. The rearrangement uses TRBV7-6 and TRBJ2-3; possible D gene TRBD2, 6 bases. V shed 3 bases and J shed 4 bases, with 8 bases lying between them. The length of the CDR3 is 13 residues. Looked up from germline, CDR1 is SGHVS and CDR2 is FNYEAQ. CDR3 amino acids: CASSLGGPDTQYF. The CDR3 DNA reads as TGTGCCAGCAGCTTGGGGGGACCAGATACGCAGTATTTT.

The rearrangement links TRBV2 to TRBJ1-1; D is possibly TRBD1 (6 bases). The CDR3 is made up of 17 amino acids. Trimming removed 0 bases at V and 5 bases at J, with 19 bases between. The V gene's germline CDR1 is SNHLY and CDR2 FYNNEI. CDR3: CASSEALFTGRETEAFF. The CDR3 DNA reads TGTGCCAGCAGTGAAGCGCTTTTCACAGGGAGAGAAACTGAAGCTTTCTTT. Based on the CDR3 plus reference TRBV2 and TRBJ1-1, the full variable domain is EPEVTQTPSHQVTQMGQEVILRCVPISNHLYFYWYRQILGQKVEFLVSFYNNEISEKSEIFDDQFSVERPDGSNFTLKIRSTKLEDSAMYFCASSEALFTGRETEAFFGQGTRLTVV.

This chain links TRBV14 with TRBJ2-5; perhaps TRBD2 as D (6 bases). The CDR3 runs to 17 residues. V lost 0 bases, J lost 1 base, and 15 bases lay in between. Looked up from germline, CDR1 is SGHDN and CDR2 is FVKESK. DNA of the CDR3: TGTGCCAGCAGCCAAGAAATACTTGTGCGGGGCCAAGAGACCCAGTACTTC. Protein product: CASSQEILVRGQETQYF.

The V gene is TRBV11-2, the J gene TRBJ2-1; tentatively, D is TRBD1 (6 bases). Trimming left V 5 bases short and J 12 bases short, with 14 bases between. Germline CDR1 is SGHAT and CDR2 is FQNNGV. This CDR3 comprises 12 residues. The CDR3 spells CASSPQGLGQFF. For the CDR3, the DNA is TGTGCCAGCAGCCCCCAGGGGCTCGGGCAGTTCTTC.